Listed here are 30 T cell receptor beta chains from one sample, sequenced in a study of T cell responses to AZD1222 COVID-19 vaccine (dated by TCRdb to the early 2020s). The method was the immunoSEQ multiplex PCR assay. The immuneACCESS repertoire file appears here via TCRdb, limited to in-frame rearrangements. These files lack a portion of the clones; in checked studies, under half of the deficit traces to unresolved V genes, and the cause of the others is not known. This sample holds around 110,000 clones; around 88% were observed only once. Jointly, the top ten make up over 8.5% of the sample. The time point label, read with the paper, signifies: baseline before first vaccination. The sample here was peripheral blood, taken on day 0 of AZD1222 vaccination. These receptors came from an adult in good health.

The CDR3: CSGQWGEKLFF. The CDR3 DNA sequence: TGCAGCGGGCAGTGGGGTGAAAAACTGTTTTTT. This chain joins TRBV29-1 and TRBJ1-4; D is unclear. The length of the CDR3 is 11 residues. Germline values: CDR1 SQVTM, CDR2 ANQGSEA. Deletions cut 7 bases from V and 7 bases from J, with 10 bases between.

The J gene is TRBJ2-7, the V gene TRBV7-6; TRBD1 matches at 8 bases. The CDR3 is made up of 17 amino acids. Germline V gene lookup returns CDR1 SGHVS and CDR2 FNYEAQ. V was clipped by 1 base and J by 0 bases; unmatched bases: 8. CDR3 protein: CASSLGIGQGGSYEQYF. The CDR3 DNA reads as TGTGCCAGCAGCTTAGGAATAGGACAGGGCGGCTCCTACGAGCAGTACTTC. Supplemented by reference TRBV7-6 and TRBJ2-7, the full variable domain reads GAGVSQSPRYKVTKRGQDVALRCDPISGHVSLYWYRQALGQGPEFLTYFNYEAQQDKSGLPNDRFSAERPEGSISTLTIQRTEQRDSAMYRCASSLGIGQGGSYEQYFGPGTRLTVT.

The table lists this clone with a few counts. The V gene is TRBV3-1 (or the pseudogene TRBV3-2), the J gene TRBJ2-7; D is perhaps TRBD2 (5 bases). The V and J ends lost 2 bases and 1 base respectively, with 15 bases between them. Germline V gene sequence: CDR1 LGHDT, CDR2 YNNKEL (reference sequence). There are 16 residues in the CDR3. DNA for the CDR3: TGTGCCAGCAGCCAACGAGCGGCAATGATATCCTACGAGCAGTACTTC. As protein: CASSQRAAMISYEQYF.

The CDR3 protein is CSFLLGNEKLFF. The DNA of the CDR3 is TGCAGCTTCCTCTTGGGTAATGAAAAACTGTTTTTT. The V gene is TRBV29-1, the J gene TRBJ1-4; the D is unclear. Trimming removed 8 bases at V and 4 bases at J, with 11 bases between. In germline, CDR1 is SQVTM, CDR2 ANQGSEA. This CDR3 comprises 12 residues.

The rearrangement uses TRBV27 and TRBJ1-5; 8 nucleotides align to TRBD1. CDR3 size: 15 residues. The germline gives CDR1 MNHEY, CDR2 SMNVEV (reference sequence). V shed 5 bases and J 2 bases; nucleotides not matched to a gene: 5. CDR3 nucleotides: TGTGCCAGCAGTCCAGGGGGCTTGGGCAATCAGCCCCAGCATTTT. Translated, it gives CASSPGGLGNQPQHF.

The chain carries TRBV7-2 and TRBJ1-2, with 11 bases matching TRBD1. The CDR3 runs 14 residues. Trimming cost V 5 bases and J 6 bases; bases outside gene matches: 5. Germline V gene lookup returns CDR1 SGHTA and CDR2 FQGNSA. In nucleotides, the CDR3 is TGTGCCAGCAGCCCGGACAGGGGGCGTCATGGCTACACCTTC. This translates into CASSPDRGRHGYTF.

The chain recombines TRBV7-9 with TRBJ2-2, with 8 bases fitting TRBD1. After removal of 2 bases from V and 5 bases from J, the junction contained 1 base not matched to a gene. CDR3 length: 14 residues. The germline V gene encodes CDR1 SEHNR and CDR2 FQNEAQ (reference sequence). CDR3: CASSLRDRTGELFF. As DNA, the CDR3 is TGTGCCAGCAGCTTAAGGGACAGGACCGGGGAGCTGTTTTTT. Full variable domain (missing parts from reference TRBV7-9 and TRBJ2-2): DTGVSQNPRHKITKRGQNVTFRCDPISEHNRLYWYRQTLGQGPEFLTYFQNEAQLEKSRLLSDRFSAERPKGSFSTLEIQRTEQGDSAMYLCASSLRDRTGELFFGEGSRLTVL.

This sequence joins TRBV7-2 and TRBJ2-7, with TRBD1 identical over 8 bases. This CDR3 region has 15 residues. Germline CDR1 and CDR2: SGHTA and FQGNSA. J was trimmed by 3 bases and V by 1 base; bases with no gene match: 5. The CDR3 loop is CASSLGDRPNYEQYF. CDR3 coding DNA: TGTGCCAGCAGCTTAGGGGACAGGCCGAACTACGAGCAGTACTTC.

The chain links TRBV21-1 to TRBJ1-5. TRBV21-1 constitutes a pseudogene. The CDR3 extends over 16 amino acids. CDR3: CASSSRMSDGYQPQHF. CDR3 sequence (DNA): TGTGCCAGCAGCTCCCGAATGTCGGACGGGTATCAGCCCCAGCATTTT.

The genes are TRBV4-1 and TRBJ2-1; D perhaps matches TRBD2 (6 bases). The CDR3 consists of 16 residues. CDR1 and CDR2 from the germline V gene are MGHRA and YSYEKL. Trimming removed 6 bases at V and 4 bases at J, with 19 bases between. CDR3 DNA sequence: TGCGCCAGCAGAGTGTTTTGGGCTAGCGATTACAATGAGCAGTTCTTC. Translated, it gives CASRVFWASDYNEQFF.

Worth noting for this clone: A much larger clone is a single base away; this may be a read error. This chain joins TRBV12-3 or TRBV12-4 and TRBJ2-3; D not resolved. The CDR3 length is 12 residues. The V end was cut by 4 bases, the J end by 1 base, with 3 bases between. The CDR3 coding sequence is TGTGCCAGCAGTTCCCGCACAGATACGCAGTATTTT. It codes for CASSSRTDTQYF.

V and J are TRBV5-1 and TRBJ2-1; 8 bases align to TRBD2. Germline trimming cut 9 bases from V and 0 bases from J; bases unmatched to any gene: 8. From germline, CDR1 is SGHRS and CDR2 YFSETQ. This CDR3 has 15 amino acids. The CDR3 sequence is CATSGRGSSYNEQFF. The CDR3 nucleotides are TGCGCCACCTCCGGGAGGGGAAGCTCCTACAATGAGCAGTTCTTC.

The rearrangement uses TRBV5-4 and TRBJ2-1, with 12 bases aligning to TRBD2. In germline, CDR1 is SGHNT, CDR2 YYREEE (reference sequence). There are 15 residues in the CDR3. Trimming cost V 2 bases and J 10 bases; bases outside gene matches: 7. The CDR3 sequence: CASSLKLAGGEEQFF. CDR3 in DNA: TGTGCCAGCAGCTTAAAACTAGCGGGAGGTGAAGAGCAGTTCTTC.

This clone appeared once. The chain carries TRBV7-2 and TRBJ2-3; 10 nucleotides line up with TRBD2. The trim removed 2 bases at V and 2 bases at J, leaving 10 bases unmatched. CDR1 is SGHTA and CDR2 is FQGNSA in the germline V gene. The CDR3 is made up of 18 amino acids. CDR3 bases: TGTGCCAGCAGCTTATACTACTCTAGCGGGGGTAACACAGATACGCAGTATTTT. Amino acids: CASSLYYSSGGNTDTQYF.

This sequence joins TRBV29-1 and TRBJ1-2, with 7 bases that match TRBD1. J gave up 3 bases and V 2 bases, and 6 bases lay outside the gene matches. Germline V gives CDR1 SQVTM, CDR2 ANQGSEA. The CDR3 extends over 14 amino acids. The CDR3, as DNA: TGCAGCGTTGAACCACCAGGGGGGGACTATGGCTACACCTTC. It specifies CSVEPPGGDYGYTF.

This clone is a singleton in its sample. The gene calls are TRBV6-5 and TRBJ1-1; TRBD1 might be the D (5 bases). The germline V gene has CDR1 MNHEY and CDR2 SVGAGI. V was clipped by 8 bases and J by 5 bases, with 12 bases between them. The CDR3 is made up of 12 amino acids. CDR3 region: CASGAGGTEAFF. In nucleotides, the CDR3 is TGTGCCAGCGGGGCGGGGGGGACTGAAGCTTTCTTT.

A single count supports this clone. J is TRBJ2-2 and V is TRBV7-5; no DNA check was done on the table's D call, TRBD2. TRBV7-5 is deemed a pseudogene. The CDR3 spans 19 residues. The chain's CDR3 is CVRSSGLQPSGGATGELFF. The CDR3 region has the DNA TGTGTCAGAAGCTCGGGACTGCAGCCTAGCGGGGGAGCCACCGGGGAGCTGTTTTTT.

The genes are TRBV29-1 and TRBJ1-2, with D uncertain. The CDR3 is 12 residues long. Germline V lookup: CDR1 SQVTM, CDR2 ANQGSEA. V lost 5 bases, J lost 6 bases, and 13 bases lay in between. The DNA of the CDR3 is TGCAGCGTTCAAAGGGTATTGGATGGCTACACCTTC. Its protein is CSVQRVLDGYTF.

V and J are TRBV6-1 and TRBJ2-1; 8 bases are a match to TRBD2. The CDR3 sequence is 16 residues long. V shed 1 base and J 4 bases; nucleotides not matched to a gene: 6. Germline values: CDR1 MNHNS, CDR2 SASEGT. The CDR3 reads CASSEVIAGFYNEQFF. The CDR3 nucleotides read TGTGCCAGCAGTGAAGTGATAGCGGGATTTTACAATGAGCAGTTCTTC.

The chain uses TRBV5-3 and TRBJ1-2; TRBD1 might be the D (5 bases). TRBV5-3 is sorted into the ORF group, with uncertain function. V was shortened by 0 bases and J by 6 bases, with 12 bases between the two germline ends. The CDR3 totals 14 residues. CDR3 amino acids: CARSLVGAGNGYTF. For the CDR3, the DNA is TGTGCCAGAAGCTTGGTAGGGGCAGGGAATGGCTACACCTTC.

CDR3 DNA: TGTGCCAGCAGCGTAGGAGCGGGAGACAACTATGGCTACACCTTC. Protein: CASSVGAGDNYGYTF. The chain combines TRBV7-2 with TRBJ1-2; D gene ambiguous. This CDR3 comprises 15 residues. The ends were cut back, 5 bases at V and 2 bases at J, with 15 bases in the middle. Germline V lookup: CDR1 SGHTA, CDR2 FQGNSA.

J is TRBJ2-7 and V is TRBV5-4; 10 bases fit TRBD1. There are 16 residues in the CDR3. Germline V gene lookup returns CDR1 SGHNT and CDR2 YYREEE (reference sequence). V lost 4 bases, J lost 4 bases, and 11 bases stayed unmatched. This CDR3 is CASSPDRGRSGYEQYF. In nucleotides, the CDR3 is TGTGCCAGCAGCCCTGACAGGGGGCGGAGTGGGTACGAGCAGTACTTC. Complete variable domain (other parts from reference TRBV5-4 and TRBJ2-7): ETGVTQSPTHLIKTRGQQVTLRCSSQSGHNTVSWYQQALGQGPQFIFQYYREEENGRGNFPPRFSGLQFPNYSSELNVNALELDDSALYLCASSPDRGRSGYEQYFGPGTRLTVT.

The CDR3 here is CASSLSSQTHEQYF. DNA of the CDR3: TGTGCCAGCAGCTTATCCTCCCAAACCCACGAGCAGTACTTC. This chain uses TRBV11-2 with TRBJ2-7; D uncertain. Trimming took 2 bases from V and 5 from J, leaving 13 bases between them. CDR1 and CDR2 from the germline V gene are SGHAT and FQNNGV. This CDR3 has 14 residues. Together with reference TRBV11-2 and TRBJ2-7, the CDR3 gives the full variable domain: EAGVAQSPRYKIIEKRQSVAFWCNPISGHATLYWYQQILGQGPKLLIQFQNNGVVDDSQLPKDRFSAERLKGVDSTLKIQPAKLEDSAVYLCASSLSSQTHEQYFGPGTRLTVT.

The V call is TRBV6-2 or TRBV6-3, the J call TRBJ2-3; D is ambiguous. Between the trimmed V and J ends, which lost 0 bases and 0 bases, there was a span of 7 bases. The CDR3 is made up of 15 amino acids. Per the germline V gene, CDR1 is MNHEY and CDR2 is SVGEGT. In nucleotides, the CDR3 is TGTGCCAGCAGTTACTCGAAAGGGAGCACAGATACGCAGTATTTT. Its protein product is CASSYSKGSTDTQYF.

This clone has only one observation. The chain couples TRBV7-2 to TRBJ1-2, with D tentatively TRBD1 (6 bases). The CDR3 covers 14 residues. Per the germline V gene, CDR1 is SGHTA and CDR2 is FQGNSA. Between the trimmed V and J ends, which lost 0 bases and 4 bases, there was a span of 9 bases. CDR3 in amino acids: CASSLAQGPYGYTF. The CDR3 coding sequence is TGTGCCAGCAGCTTAGCACAGGGCCCCTATGGCTACACCTTC.

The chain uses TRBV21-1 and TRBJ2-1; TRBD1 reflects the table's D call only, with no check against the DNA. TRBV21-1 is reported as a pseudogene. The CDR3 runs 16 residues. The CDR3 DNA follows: TGTGCCAGCAGCAAAGGGCCTAAGGGGTTTTACAATGAGCAGTTCTTC. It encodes CASSKGPKGFYNEQFF.

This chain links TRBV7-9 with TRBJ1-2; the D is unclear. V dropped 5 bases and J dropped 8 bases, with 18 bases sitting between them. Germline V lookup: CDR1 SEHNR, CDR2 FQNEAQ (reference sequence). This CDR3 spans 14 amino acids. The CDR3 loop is CASSPGLLEGGYTF. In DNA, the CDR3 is TGTGCCAGCAGCCCAGGTCTTCTCGAAGGGGGCTACACCTTC.

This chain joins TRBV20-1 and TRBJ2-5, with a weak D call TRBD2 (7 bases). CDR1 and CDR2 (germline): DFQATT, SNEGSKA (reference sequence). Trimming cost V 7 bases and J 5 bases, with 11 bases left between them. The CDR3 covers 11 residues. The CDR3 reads CSVKGGETQYF. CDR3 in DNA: TGCAGTGTCAAGGGGGGGGAGACCCAGTACTTC.

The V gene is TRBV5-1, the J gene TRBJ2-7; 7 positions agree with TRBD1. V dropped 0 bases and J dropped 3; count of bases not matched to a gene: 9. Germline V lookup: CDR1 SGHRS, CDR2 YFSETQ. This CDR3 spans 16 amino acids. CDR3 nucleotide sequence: TGCGCCAGCAGCTTGGGGCGTAGAGGGGGCTACTACGAGCAGTACTTC. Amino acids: CASSLGRRGGYYEQYF.

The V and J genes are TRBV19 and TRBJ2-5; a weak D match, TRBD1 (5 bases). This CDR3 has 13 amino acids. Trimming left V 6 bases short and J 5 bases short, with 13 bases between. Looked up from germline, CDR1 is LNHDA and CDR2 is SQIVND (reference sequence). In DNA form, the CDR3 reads TGTGCCAGTAGGCCTCCAGGGTCGGAGACCCAGTACTTC. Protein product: CASRPPGSETQYF.